One and the same sample provided the 9 T cell receptor beta chains below, sequenced in a study of PD-L1 blockade in urothelial cancer. Generated by immunoSEQ multiplex PCR, the TCRdb table keeps only in-frame clones and is missing some. Of about 95,000 clones listed, around 87% are singletons. Time point specified: pretreatment peripheral blood. The sample here was PBMCs, taken around atezolizumab (anti-PD-L1) treatment. Receptor source: a man in his sixties with urothelial cancer.

Comment on this clone: Within the sample, other DNA sequences also encode this same CDR3. The genes are TRBV28 and TRBJ2-2; TRBD2 matches at 7 bases. Trimming took 6 bases from V and 4 from J; bases not matched to a gene: 2. Germline CDR1 is MDHEN and CDR2 is SYDVKM. This CDR3 has 13 residues. This chain's CDR3 is CASRGGSTGELFF. The CDR3 DNA is TGTGCCAGCAGGGGCGGGAGCACCGGGGAGCTGTTTTTT.

Written as DNA, the CDR3 is TGTGCCAGCAGCTTGAACAGGGGGGGTGTAACTGAAGCTTTCTTT. Encoded protein: CASSLNRGGVTEAFF. The chain combines TRBV5-4 with TRBJ1-1; 8 bases fit TRBD1. There are 15 residues in the CDR3. Per germline, CDR1 SGHNT and CDR2 YYREEE (reference sequence). Trimming took 1 base from V and 5 from J; bases not matched to a gene: 7.

V usage is TRBV5-6 and J usage is TRBJ1-1; D is uncertain. Germline V gene data show CDR1 as SGHDT and CDR2 as YYEEEE. Deletions cut 0 bases from V and 3 bases from J, with 15 bases between. The CDR3 covers 16 residues. The CDR3 spells CASSLAGNGVDTEAFF. The CDR3 DNA is TGTGCCAGCAGCTTGGCCGGGAATGGGGTTGACACTGAAGCTTTCTTT.

V usage is TRBV9 and J usage is TRBJ2-1; 14 bases fit TRBD2. The CDR3 is 16 amino acids. V lost 4 bases and J lost 4; bases outside the gene matches: 4. CDR1 and CDR2 (germline): SGDLS, YYNGEE. CDR3 residues: CASSFGTSGGYNEQFF. CDR3 nucleotide sequence: TGTGCCAGCAGCTTCGGGACTAGCGGGGGTTACAATGAGCAGTTCTTC.

The chain combines TRBV27 with TRBJ2-7; TRBD1 agrees at 9 bases. The V gene's germline CDR1 is MNHEY and CDR2 SMNVEV (reference sequence). The CDR3 spans 15 residues. V lost 6 bases and J lost 2; bases outside the gene matches: 8. CDR3 sequence reads: CASRDRDRETYEQYF. CDR3 coding DNA: TGTGCCAGCAGGGATCGGGACAGGGAAACCTACGAGCAGTACTTC.

This chain links TRBV15 with TRBJ1-2; D unclear. This CDR3 contains 15 residues. Germline V lookup: CDR1 LNHNV, CDR2 YYDKDF (reference sequence). V lost 0 bases and J 0 bases, leaving 8 bases between the germline ends. The CDR3 coding sequence is TGTGCCACCAGCAGAGAAGCCCGGGCTAACTATGGCTACACCTTC. It yields the protein CATSREARANYGYTF.

This sequence joins TRBV19 and TRBJ1-1; 8 nucleotides align to TRBD1. With V trimmed by 3 bases and J by 5 bases, 14 bases remained unmatched. Germline V gene sequence: CDR1 LNHDA, CDR2 SQIVND (reference sequence). The CDR3 is made up of 17 amino acids. CDR3 in amino acids: CASSIVRQGARRTEAFF. DNA of the CDR3: TGTGCCAGTAGTATTGTCCGGCAGGGGGCGCGCAGGACTGAAGCTTTCTTT.

This chain uses TRBV30 with TRBJ2-1, with 8 bases matching TRBD2. Trimming removed 8 bases from V and 7 bases from J; junction bases left unmatched: 16. Looked up from germline, CDR1 is GTSNPN and CDR2 is SVGIG (reference sequence). CDR3 size: 15 residues. CDR3 amino acids: CARTLAGGKVNEQFF. The DNA of the CDR3 is TGTGCCCGAACCCTGGCGGGAGGAAAAGTGAATGAGCAGTTCTTC.

This clone was observed a few times. This chain links TRBV7-3 with TRBJ2-2; a possible D gene is TRBD2 (5 bases). CDR3 size: 15 residues. V was cut by 5 bases and J by 4 bases, with 14 bases left in between. From germline, CDR1 is SGHTA and CDR2 FQGTGA. The CDR3 DNA is TGTGCCAGCAGCCCTCGTTCCCGGGGCACCGGGGAGCTGTTTTTT. Translating gives CASSPRSRGTGELFF.